This T cell receptor beta chain was found in a study of a mutant IDH1 vaccine in newly diagnosed glioma. Overall study context: Radiotherapy, temozolomide, or both had been given previously, and both were given to most.

Assay: immunoSEQ multiplex PCR; the TCRdb copy retains only in-frame clones and omits some. The data contain more than 80,000 clones, around four fifths of them singletons. The CDR3 spans 12 residues. V shed 4 bases and J 3 bases; nucleotides not matched to a gene: 1. Germline lookup yields CDR1 SQVTM and CDR2 ANQGSEA. Time point denoted: baseline, week 1 (first vaccination visit). Indicated treatment: pre-vaccination baseline after standard-of-care therapy. New WHO grade 3 or 4 astrocytomas that were IDH1-mutant and ATRX-lost occurred in the donors. This sequence originates from a woman aged 45 to 65 with glioma. The genes are TRBV29-1 and TRBJ2-5; TRBD1 agrees at 8 bases. Here the sequenced sample was PBMCs, taken from a glioma patient treated with radiotherapy, temozolomide or both. CDR3 amino acids: CSVVDREETQYF. The CDR3 bases are TGCAGCGTTGTGGACAGGGAAGAGACCCAGTACTTC. The complete variable domain, with remaining parts taken from reference TRBV29-1 and TRBJ2-5, reads SAVISQKPSRDICQRGTSLTIQCQVDSQVTMMFWYRQQPGQSLTLIATANQGSEATYESGFVIDKFPISRPNLTFSTLTVSNMSPEDSSIYLCSVVDREETQYFGPGTRLLVL.